This is a list of T cell receptor beta chains from one sample in a study of T cell responses to AZD1222 COVID-19 vaccine. Clones were read by immunoSEQ multiplex PCR, and TCRdb kept only the in-frame ones, dropping some. The table lists about 130,000 clones, about 85% of them singletons. Sample: peripheral blood, taken on day 0 of AZD1222 vaccination. All receptors come from an adult in good health. The CDR3 runs from the conserved cysteine through the conserved F or W. The D gene is left open where the match is weak. Expanded clones get a size class; other rows say once, few or many, or leave the size out.

D,J,V,size,CDR3,DNA
NA,TRBJ1-5,TRBV19,NA,CASSIFGGNGGNQPQHF,TGTGCCAGTAGTATATTCGGGGGAAACGGTGGCAATCAGCCCCAGCATTTT
TRBD1,TRBJ1-3,TRBV10-2,NA,CASRDRAAGNTIYF,TGCGCCAGCAGGGACAGGGCAGCTGGAAACACCATATATTTT
NA,TRBJ1-5,TRBV7-2,NA,CASSRYDNSNQPQHF,TGTGCCAGCAGCCGCTACGACAATAGCAATCAGCCCCAGCATTTT
TRBD1,TRBJ1-6,TRBV19,NA,CASGTGVSSPLHF,TGTGCCAGCGGGACAGGGGTTAGCTCACCCCTCCACTTT
NA,TRBJ1-3,TRBV18,NA,CASSNYVAGFVDGNTIYF,TGTGCCAGCTCGAATTACGTGGCGGGCTTCGTGGATGGAAACACCATATATTTT
TRBD1,TRBJ1-1,TRBV7-8,NA,CASSPLGRQGARGTEAFF,TGTGCCAGCAGCCCTCTGGGAAGGCAGGGGGCGCGGGGAACTGAAGCTTTCTTT
NA,TRBJ1-4,TRBV7-2,once,CASSLEGTSFEKLFF,TGTGCCAGCAGCTTAGAGGGGACGTCTTTTGAAAAACTGTTTTTT
TRBD1,TRBJ1-3,TRBV2,NA,CASNGQGIMTGNTIYF,TGTGCCAGCAATGGACAGGGCATCATGACTGGAAACACCATATATTTT
TRBD1,TRBJ1-5,TRBV3-1/TRBV3-2,NA,CASSQGWQGARSNQPQHF,TGTGCCAGCAGCCAAGGGTGGCAGGGGGCGCGTAGCAATCAGCCCCAGCATTTT
TRBD1,TRBJ1-3,TRBV9,NA,CASSPRDRGFGNTIYF,TGTGCCAGCAGCCCACGGGACAGGGGGTTTGGAAACACCATATATTTT
NA,TRBJ2-3,TRBV19,NA,CASSIDKVVTDTQYF,TGTGCCAGTAGTATAGACAAGGTCGTCACAGATACGCAGTATTTT
NA,TRBJ1-1,TRBV30,NA,CAWSGQTNTEAFF,TGTGCCTGGAGCGGACAGACGAACACTGAAGCTTTCTTT
TRBD2,TRBJ2-2,TRBV4-1,NA,CASSPGLARGEKELFF,TGCGCCAGCAGCCCCGGTCTGGCTCGGGGGGAAAAGGAGCTGTTTTTT
NA,TRBJ1-1,TRBV29-1,NA,CSVGGGNTEAFF,TGCAGCGTTGGAGGGGGGAACACTGAAGCTTTCTTT
NA,TRBJ2-2,TRBV7-2,NA,CASSLGDSSTGELFF,TGTGCCAGCAGCTTAGGGGACTCTTCCACCGGGGAGCTGTTTTTT
NA,TRBJ2-2,TRBV28,NA,CAAQDQTRTGELFF,TGTGCCGCTCAAGACCAAACGAGAACCGGGGAGCTGTTTTTT
TRBD2,TRBJ2-7,TRBV7-9,NA,CASSLWSGGTYEQYF,TGTGCCAGCAGCTTATGGAGCGGGGGGACCTACGAGCAGTACTTC
TRBD2,TRBJ2-7,TRBV7-2,NA,CASTQLAGSEQYF,TGTGCCAGCACTCAACTAGCGGGGAGCGAGCAGTACTTC
NA,TRBJ1-4,TRBV29-1,NA,CSVVAGTNEKLFF,TGCAGCGTTGTGGCAGGGACTAATGAAAAACTGTTTTTT
TRBD1,TRBJ1-2,TRBV6-6,NA,CASSYDRGYYGYTF,TGTGCCAGCAGTTACGACAGGGGCTACTATGGCTACACCTTC
TRBD2,TRBJ2-7,TRBV7-9,NA,CASSRQTSGVSLYEQYF,TGTGCCAGCAGCCGACAGACTAGCGGGGTATCTCTTTACGAGCAGTACTTC
NA,TRBJ1-2,TRBV24-1,once,CATSDQGAYGYTF,TGTGCCACCAGTGACCAGGGCGCATATGGCTACACCTTC
NA,TRBJ2-3,TRBV18,NA,CASSPPVGGGTDTQYF,TGTGCCAGCTCACCACCGGTGGGGGGCGGGACAGATACGCAGTATTTT
NA,TRBJ1-1,TRBV5-1,NA,CASSLNVGEAFF,TGCGCCAGCAGCTTAAATGTAGGTGAAGCTTTCTTT
TRBD2,TRBJ2-7,TRBV13,once,CASSPRLAGGNEQYF,TGTGCCAGCAGCCCGCGACTAGCGGGGGGGAACGAGCAGTACTTC
NA,TRBJ2-7,TRBV4-3,few,CASSPHRYYEQYF,TGCGCCAGCAGCCCCCATAGGTACTACGAGCAGTACTTC
NA,TRBJ2-2,TRBV12-5,NA,CASGSEAGELFF,TGTGCTAGTGGTTCTGAGGCAGGGGAGCTGTTTTTT
NA,TRBJ2-2,TRBV4-3,once,CASSQVGGPGELFF,TGCGCCAGCAGCCAAGTCGGAGGTCCCGGGGAGCTGTTTTTT
NA,TRBJ1-4,TRBV30,NA,CAWRGLVSGGEREKLFF,TGTGCCTGGAGAGGTCTGGTCAGCGGGGGCGAGAGGGAAAAACTGTTTTTT
NA,TRBJ1-2,TRBV7-6,NA,CASSMVDPANYGYTF,TGTGCCAGCAGCATGGTGGATCCAGCTAACTATGGCTACACCTTC
NA,TRBJ1-3,TRBV7-2,NA,CASSLGTGNTIYF,TGTGCCAGCAGCTTAGGAACTGGAAACACCATATATTTT
NA,TRBJ2-5,TRBV7-9,NA,CASSSRGNQETQYF,TGTGCCAGCAGCTCCCGGGGCAATCAAGAGACCCAGTACTTC
NA,TRBJ1-2,TRBV6-4,few,CASSDSMRTVGGYTF,TGTGCCAGCAGTGACTCGATGAGGACTGTCGGGGGCTACACCTTC
NA,TRBJ1-2,TRBV10-3,NA,CAITPLGPGGYGYTF,TGTGCCATCACCCCGTTGGGCCCGGGCGGCTATGGCTACACCTTC
TRBD1,TRBJ1-1,TRBV5-4,NA,CASSSAGTGNTEAFF,TGTGCCAGCAGCTCGGCGGGGACAGGGAACACTGAAGCTTTCTTT
NA,TRBJ1-5,TRBV5-4,NA,CASSSGVGDQPQHF,TGTGCCAGCAGCTCCGGGGTGGGGGATCAGCCCCAGCATTTT
NA,TRBJ2-7,TRBV7-2,NA,CASSLEGWEQYF,TGTGCCAGCAGCTTAGAAGGGTGGGAGCAGTACTTC
NA,TRBJ1-4,TRBV12-3/TRBV12-4,NA,CASSLGFNEKLFF,TGTGCCAGCAGTTTAGGTTTTAATGAAAAACTGTTTTTT
NA,TRBJ2-7,TRBV4-1,once,CASSPGPDRELGEQYF,TGCGCCAGCAGCCCGGGTCCCGACCGGGAATTGGGCGAGCAGTACTTC
NA,TRBJ1-2,TRBV30,NA,CAWSYRGGYTF,TGTGCCTGGAGCTACCGGGGTGGCTACACCTTC
NA,TRBJ2-3,TRBV5-1,NA,CASSLEPGAWTDTQYF,TGCGCCAGCAGCTTGGAACCGGGGGCGTGGACGGATACGCAGTATTTT
TRBD1,TRBJ1-2,TRBV5-5,NA,CASSLFLGQGAGYGYTF,TGTGCCAGCAGCTTGTTCTTAGGACAGGGGGCGGGCTATGGCTACACCTTC
NA,TRBJ2-3,TRBV5-1,NA,CASSLETRDTQYF,TGCGCCAGCAGCTTGGAAACTCGGGATACGCAGTATTTT
TRBD2,TRBJ2-3,TRBV3-1/TRBV3-2,NA,CASSITSGGSTDTQYF,TGTGCCAGCAGCATCACGAGCGGGGGGAGCACAGATACGCAGTATTTT
NA,TRBJ1-2,TRBV12-3/TRBV12-4,NA,CASSFNTPYGYTF,TGTGCCAGCAGTTTCAACACCCCCTATGGCTACACCTTC
NA,TRBJ2-5,TRBV25-1,once,CASSGGGQETQYF,TGTGCCAGCAGTGGAGGGGGCCAAGAGACCCAGTACTTC
TRBD1,TRBJ2-2,TRBV18,NA,CASSPTTGTNTGELFF,TGTGCCAGCTCACCGACGACAGGGACGAACACCGGGGAGCTGTTTTTT
NA,TRBJ2-7,TRBV7-6,NA,CASSHGGITGDEQYF,TGTGCCAGCAGCCATGGGGGGATCACAGGGGACGAGCAGTACTTC
NA,TRBJ2-7,TRBV7-6,NA,CASSPPGLRSSYEQYF,TGTGCCAGCAGCCCCCCCGGACTCCGGAGCTCCTACGAGCAGTACTTC
NA,TRBJ1-5,TRBV3-1/TRBV3-2,NA,CASSPQGYNQPQHF,TGTGCCAGCAGCCCACAGGGATACAATCAGCCCCAGCATTTT